These 7 T cell receptor beta chains came from one sample sequenced in a study of blood T cell repertoires in COVID-19. Sequencing used immunoSEQ multiplex PCR; TCRdb keeps in-frame clones, though not all of them. The table includes approximately 190,000 clones, around 80% detected once. Sequencing used peripheral blood. The receptors were gathered from a human donor in a cohort sampled during active COVID-19.

The J gene is TRBJ2-3, the V gene TRBV6-1, with no clear D. The germline gives CDR1 MNHNS, CDR2 SASEGT. The CDR3 runs to 15 residues. V was trimmed by 3 bases and J by 0 bases, leaving 10 bases between them. CDR3 DNA: TGTGCCAGCAGTGAGGCGGTTACTAGCACAGATACGCAGTATTTT. Protein product: CASSEAVTSTDTQYF.

This clone was seen more than once but under ten times. V and J are TRBV14 and TRBJ2-3; 13 nucleotides match TRBD2. CDR3 length: 17 amino acids. CDR1 is SGHDN and CDR2 is FVKESK in the germline V gene. Trimming cost V 4 bases and J 1 base; bases outside gene matches: 5. The DNA for the CDR3 is TGTGCCAGCAGCCGTGGGACTAGCGGGGTCGGCACAGATACGCAGTATTTT. Protein sequence: CASSRGTSGVGTDTQYF.

Written as DNA, the CDR3 is TGTGCCAGCAGCCCCCGCCGCTCGGGTGAGCAGTACGTC. Translation: CASSPRRSGEQYV. This sequence joins TRBV11-2 and TRBJ2-7, with D hard to call. The length of the CDR3 is 13 residues. Per the germline V gene, CDR1 is SGHAT and CDR2 is FQNNGV. Trimming removed 5 bases from V and 7 bases from J, with 15 bases in between.

This rearrangement joins TRBV10-3 to TRBJ2-6; 8 bases map to TRBD1. After removal of 9 bases from V and 0 bases from J, the junction contained 10 bases not matched to a gene. This CDR3 has 17 amino acids. Germline CDR1 reads ENHRY; CDR2 reads SYGVKD. CDR3 region: CAIGWGTGLSGANVLTF. CDR3 nucleotides: TGTGCCATTGGTTGGGGGACAGGTCTCTCTGGGGCCAACGTCCTGACTTTC.

This clone was counted between two and nine times. The J gene is TRBJ2-7, the V gene TRBV7-8; D is uncertain. Germline V gene sequence: CDR1 SGHVS, CDR2 FQNEAQ. There are 13 residues in the CDR3. Trimming cost V 2 bases and J 2 bases, with 7 bases left between them. The CDR3 sequence is CASSLYVTYEQYV. For the CDR3, the DNA is TGTGCCAGCAGCTTATATGTTACCTACGAGCAGTACGTC.

The chain uses TRBV6-5 and TRBJ2-1, with D tentatively TRBD2 (6 bases). Germline CDR1 MNHEY, CDR2 SVGAGI. V lost 5 bases to trimming and J lost 10 bases, with 15 bases between them. This CDR3 region has 13 residues. This CDR3 is CASSTGLRREQFF. In nucleotides, the CDR3 is TGTGCCAGCAGTACGGGACTCCGACGGGAGCAGTTCTTC.

The chain couples TRBV5-1 to TRBJ1-3, with 7 bases aligning to TRBD1. The length of the CDR3 is 16 residues. With V trimmed by 5 bases and J by 4 bases, 12 bases remained unmatched. From germline, CDR1 is SGHRS and CDR2 YFSETQ. CDR3 sequence reads: CASSMDSGQKGNTIYF. CDR3 coding DNA: TGCGCCAGCAGTATGGACTCGGGACAGAAGGGAAACACCATATATTTT.